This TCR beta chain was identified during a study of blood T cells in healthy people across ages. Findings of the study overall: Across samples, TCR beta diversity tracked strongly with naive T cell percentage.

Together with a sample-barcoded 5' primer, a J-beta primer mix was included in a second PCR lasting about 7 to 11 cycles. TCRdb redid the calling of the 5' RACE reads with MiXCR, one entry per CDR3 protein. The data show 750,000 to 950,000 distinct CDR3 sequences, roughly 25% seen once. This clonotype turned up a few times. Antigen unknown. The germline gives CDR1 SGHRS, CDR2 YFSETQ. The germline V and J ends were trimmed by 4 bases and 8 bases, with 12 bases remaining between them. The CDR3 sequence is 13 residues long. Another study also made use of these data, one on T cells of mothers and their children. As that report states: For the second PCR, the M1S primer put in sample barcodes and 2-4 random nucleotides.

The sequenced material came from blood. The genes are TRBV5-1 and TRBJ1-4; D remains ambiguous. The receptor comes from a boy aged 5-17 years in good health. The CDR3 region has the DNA TGCGCCAGCAGCATGGGTACGGAGGAAAAACTGTTTTTT. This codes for CASSMGTEEKLFF.